One T cell receptor (beta chain) is described in this entry. This clone's antigen is unknown. Qualities for individual bases were not recorded, and no much larger clone is one base off. The data derive from a study of blood T cell repertoires in COVID-19 (dated by TCRdb to the early 2020s). In the study overall: Samples covering the acute and convalescent phases of COVID-19 were provided by collaborators in the United States, Italy and Spain. Where available, HLA class I and class II types were obtained from metadata supplied by the sample provider rather than from assay-based typing. Subjects who had been exposed to COVID-19, were actively infected with it, or had recovered from it provided the deeply sampled blood TCRbeta repertoires that made up the dataset. The material from the prospective study consisted of cDNA or gDNA derived from T cells, B-cell-depleted T cells, or PBMCs. Nearly every sample came with metadata listing a de-identified subject ID, COVID-19 status, age in years and sex. A freely available public database, intended as a resource for researchers studying the immune response to SARS-CoV-2, is where the repertoires were released. Samples were obtained from the ongoing ImmuneRACE study (first 160 participants) and from 1,254 subjects provided by 6 global collaborators.

Overall study results and their limits: The amount of clinical and demographic metadata varied by source and participant and was provided uncurated.

The immunoSEQ Assay, a bias-controlled multiplex PCR, was used to amplify TCRbeta CDR3 regions from genomic DNA. Per the original workflow: The number of nucleated cells in each sample was estimated from the amplification of reference gene primers within the assay. To quantify the absolute abundance of each unique TCRbeta CDR3 rearrangement, sequence reads were collapsed and filtered. For each sample, productive Simpson clonality was calculated as the square root of Simpson's diversity index over productive rearrangements. As stored in TCRdb, this immuneACCESS dataset retains in-frame rearrangements with V and J assigned. A fraction of the clones does not appear; measured against another copy, unresolved V genes explain less than half of the discrepancy, and the remainder lacks a known reason. That table is the source of V, J and clone size, and D and trimming were worked out from the DNA. The sample data list over 90,000 clones, and roughly 86% of these were observed just once. The ten largest clonotypes hold about 2.9% of the sample.

Collaborating institutions collected whole blood in K2EDTA tubes following their own protocols. Collaborator samples were shipped for TCRbeta analysis as frozen whole blood, isolated PBMCs, or DNA extracted from either sample type. The CDR3, from cysteine to phenylalanine, totals 13 residues. The retained sequence is limited to the CDR3, 39 bases, with the frame set at the first base. Cut back by 4 bases and 5 bases, the V and J ends lie 12 bases apart. The germline V gene specifies SGDLS as CDR1 and YYNGEE as CDR2. The source of this sequence is a man between 50 and 59 years old with active or convalescent COVID-19. What was sequenced was peripheral blood. Here the chain combines TRBV9 and TRBJ2-5, with the D gene not confidently named. The CDR3 region reads CASSSTTGETQYF. The sequence in DNA is TGTGCCAGCAGCAGTACGACTGGGGAGACCCAGTACTTC.